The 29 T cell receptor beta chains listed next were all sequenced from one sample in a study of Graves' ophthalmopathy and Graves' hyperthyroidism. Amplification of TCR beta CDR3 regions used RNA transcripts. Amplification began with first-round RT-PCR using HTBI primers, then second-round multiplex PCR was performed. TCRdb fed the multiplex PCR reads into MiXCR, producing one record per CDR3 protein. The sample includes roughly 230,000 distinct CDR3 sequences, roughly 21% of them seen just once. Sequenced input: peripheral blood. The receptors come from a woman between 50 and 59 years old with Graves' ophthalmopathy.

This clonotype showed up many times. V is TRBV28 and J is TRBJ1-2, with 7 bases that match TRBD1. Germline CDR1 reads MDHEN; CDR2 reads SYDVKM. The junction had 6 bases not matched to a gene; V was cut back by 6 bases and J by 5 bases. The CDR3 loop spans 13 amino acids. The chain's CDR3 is CASSPGGLYGYTF. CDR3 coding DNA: TGTGCCAGCAGCCCAGGGGGACTTTATGGCTACACCTTC.

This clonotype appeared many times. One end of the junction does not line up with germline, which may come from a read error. CDR3 loop: CASGLRDRAVRHF. The DNA for the CDR3 is TGTGCTAGTGGCTTGCGGGACAGAGCCGTTCGGCACTTC. The V and J genes are TRBV12-5 and TRBJ2-7, with D maybe TRBD1 (7 bases). The CDR3 length is 13 residues. The germline CDR1 and CDR2 sequences are LGHNT and FRNRAP. The complete variable domain, with remaining parts taken from reference TRBV12-5 and TRBJ2-7, reads DARVTQTPRHKVTEMGQEVTMRCQPILGHNTVFWYRQTMMQGLELLAYFRNRAPLDDSGMPKDRFSAEMPDATLATLKIQPSEPRDSAVYFCASGLRDRAVRHFGPGTRLTVT.

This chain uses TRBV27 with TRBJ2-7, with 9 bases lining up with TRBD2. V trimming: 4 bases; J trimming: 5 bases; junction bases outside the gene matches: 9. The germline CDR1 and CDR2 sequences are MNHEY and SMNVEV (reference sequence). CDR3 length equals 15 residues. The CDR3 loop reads CASSSPGLAKHEQYF. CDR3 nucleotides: TGTGCCAGCAGTTCACCGGGACTAGCTAAGCACGAGCAGTACTTC.

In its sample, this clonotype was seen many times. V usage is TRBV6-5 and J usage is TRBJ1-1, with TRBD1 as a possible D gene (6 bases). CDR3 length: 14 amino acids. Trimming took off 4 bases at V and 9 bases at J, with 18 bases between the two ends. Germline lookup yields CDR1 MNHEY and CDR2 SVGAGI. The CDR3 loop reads CASSSTLQGFKAFF. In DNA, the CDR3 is TGTGCCAGCAGTTCCACGTTACAGGGATTTAAAGCTTTCTTT.

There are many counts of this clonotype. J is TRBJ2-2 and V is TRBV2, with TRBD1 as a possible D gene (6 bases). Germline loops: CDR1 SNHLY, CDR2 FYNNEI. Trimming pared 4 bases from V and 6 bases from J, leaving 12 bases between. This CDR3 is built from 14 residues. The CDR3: CASSVPQGSGELFF. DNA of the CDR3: TGTGCCAGCAGTGTACCGCAGGGGTCCGGGGAGCTGTTTTTT.

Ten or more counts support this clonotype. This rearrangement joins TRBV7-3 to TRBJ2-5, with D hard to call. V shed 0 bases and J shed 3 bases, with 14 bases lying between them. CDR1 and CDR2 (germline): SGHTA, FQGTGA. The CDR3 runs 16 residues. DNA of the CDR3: TGTGCCAGCAGCTTAACGTTGGGGTCCGGAGAAGAGACCCAGTACTTC. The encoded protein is CASSLTLGSGEETQYF.

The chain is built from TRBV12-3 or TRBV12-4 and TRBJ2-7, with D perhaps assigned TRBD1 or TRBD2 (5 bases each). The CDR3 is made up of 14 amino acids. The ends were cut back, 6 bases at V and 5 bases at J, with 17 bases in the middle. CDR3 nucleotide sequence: TGTGCCAGCAGCGGGACCGACCTCGAGGACGAGCAGTACTTC. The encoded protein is CASSGTDLEDEQYF.

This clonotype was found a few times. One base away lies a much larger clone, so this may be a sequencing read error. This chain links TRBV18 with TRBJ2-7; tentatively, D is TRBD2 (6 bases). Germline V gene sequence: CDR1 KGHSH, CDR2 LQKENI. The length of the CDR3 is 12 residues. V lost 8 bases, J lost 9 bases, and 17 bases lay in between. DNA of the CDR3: TGTGCCAGCCCACTACCACTAGCCGGGCAGTACTTC. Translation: CASPLPLAGQYF.

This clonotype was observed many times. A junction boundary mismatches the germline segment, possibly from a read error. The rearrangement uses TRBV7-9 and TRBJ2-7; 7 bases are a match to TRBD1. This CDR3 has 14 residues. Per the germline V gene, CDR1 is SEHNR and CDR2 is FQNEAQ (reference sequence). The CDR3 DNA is TGTGCCAACAGCGCGCCGGGACAGAACTACGAGCAGTACTTC. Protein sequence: CANSAPGQNYEQYF.

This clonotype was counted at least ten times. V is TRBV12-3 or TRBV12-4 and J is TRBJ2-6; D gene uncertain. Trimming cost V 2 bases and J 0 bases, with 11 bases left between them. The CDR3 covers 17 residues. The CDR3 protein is CASSLHGRSSGANVLTF. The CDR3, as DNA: TGTGCCAGCAGTTTACATGGCCGGAGCTCTGGGGCCAACGTCCTGACTTTC.

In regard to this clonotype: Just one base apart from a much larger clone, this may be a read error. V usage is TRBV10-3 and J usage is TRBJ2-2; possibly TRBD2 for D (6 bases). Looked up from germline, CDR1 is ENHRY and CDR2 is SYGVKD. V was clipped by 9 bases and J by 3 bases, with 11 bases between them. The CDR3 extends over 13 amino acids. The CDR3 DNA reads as TGTGCCATAAGGGACTTCTACACCGGGGAGCTGTTTTTT. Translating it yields CAIRDFYTGELFF.

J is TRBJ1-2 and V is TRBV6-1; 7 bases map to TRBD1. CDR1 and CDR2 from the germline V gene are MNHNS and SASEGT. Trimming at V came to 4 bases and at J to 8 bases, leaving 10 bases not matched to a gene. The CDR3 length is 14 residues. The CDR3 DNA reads TGTGCCAGCAGTGCGACGACAGGGACAGAGGGCTACACCTTC. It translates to CASSATTGTEGYTF.

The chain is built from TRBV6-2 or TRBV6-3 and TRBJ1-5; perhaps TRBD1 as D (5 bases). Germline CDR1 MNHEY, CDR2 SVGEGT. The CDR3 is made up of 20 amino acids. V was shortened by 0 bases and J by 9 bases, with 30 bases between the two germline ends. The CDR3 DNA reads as TGTGCCAGCAGTTACTCCGTACCGGGACTCCAGCAGGCTAAATCATGGCCCCAGCATTTT. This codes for CASSYSVPGLQQAKSWPQHF.

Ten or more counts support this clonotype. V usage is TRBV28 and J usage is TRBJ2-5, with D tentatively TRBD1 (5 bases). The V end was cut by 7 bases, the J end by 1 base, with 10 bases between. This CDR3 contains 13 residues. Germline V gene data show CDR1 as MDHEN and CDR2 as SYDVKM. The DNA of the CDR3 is TGTGCCAGCATAGCAGGGTTCCAAGAGACCCAGTACTTC. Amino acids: CASIAGFQETQYF.

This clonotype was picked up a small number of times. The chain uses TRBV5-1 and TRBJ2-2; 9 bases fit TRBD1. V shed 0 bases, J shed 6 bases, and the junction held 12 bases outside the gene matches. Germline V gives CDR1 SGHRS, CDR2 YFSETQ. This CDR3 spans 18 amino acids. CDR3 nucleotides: TGCGCCAGCAGCTTGGCCCCTACAGGGGGCCCAGTCCCCGGGGAGCTGTTTTTT. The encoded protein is CASSLAPTGGPVPGELFF.

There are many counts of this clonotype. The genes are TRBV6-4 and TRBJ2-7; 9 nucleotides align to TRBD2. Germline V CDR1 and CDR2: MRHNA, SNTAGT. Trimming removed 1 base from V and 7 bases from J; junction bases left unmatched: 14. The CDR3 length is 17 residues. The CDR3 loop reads CASSDWLSGRSHLEQYF. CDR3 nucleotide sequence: TGTGCCAGCAGTGACTGGTTAAGCGGGAGGTCGCATCTGGAGCAGTACTTC.

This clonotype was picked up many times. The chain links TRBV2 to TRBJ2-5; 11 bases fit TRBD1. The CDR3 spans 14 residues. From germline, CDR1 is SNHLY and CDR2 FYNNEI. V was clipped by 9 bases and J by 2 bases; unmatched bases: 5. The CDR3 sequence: CASGQGARQETQYF. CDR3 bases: TGTGCCAGTGGACAGGGGGCGAGGCAAGAGACCCAGTACTTC.

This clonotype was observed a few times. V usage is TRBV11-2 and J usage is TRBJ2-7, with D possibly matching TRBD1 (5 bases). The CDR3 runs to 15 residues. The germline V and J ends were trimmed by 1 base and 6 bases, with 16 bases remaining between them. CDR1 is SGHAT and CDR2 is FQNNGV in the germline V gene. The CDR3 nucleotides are TGTGCCAGCAGCTTAGGAAGGACATCTAGAATCGAGCAGTACTTC. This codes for CASSLGRTSRIEQYF.

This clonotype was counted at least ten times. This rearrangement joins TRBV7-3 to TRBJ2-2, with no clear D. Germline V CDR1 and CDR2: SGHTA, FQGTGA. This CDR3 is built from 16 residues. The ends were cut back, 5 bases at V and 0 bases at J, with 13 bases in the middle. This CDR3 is CASSRSWPPNTGELFF. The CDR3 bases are TGTGCCAGCAGCCGCTCCTGGCCCCCGAACACCGGGGAGCTGTTTTTT. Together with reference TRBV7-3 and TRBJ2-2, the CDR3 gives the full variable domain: GAGVSQTPSNKVTEKGKYVELRCDPISGHTALYWYRQSLGQGPEFLIYFQGTGAADDSGLPNDRFFAVRPEGSVSTLKIQRTERGDSAVYLCASSRSWPPNTGELFFGEGSRLTVL.

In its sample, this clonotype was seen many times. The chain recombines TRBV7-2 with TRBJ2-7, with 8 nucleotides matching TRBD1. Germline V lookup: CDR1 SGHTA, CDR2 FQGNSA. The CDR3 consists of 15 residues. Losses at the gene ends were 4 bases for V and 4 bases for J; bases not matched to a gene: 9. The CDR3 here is CASSSNKGTGYEQYF. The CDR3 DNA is TGTGCCAGCAGCTCCAATAAAGGGACAGGATACGAGCAGTACTTC.

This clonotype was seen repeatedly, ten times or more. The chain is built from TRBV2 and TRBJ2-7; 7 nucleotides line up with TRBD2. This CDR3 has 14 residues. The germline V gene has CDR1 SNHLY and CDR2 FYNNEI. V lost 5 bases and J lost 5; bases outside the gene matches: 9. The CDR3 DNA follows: TGTGCCAGCAGTTCGGGAGGTCCCACCCACGAGCAGTACTTC. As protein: CASSSGGPTHEQYF.

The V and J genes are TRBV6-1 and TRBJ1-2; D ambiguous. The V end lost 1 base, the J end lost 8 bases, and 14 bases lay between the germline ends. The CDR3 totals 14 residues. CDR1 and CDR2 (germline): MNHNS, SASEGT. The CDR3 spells CASSEVPQRSGYTF. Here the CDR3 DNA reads TGTGCCAGCAGTGAAGTCCCACAGAGGTCCGGCTACACCTTC.

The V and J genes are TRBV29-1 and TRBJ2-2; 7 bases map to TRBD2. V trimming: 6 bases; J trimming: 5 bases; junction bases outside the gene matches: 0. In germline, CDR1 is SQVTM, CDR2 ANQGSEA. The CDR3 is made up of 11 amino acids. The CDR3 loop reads CSVGGTGELFF. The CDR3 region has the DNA TGCAGCGTCGGGGGGACCGGGGAGCTGTTTTTT.

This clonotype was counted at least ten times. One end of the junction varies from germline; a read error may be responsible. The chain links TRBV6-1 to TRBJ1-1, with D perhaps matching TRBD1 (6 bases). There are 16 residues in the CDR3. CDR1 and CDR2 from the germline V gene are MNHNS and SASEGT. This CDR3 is CASSERDIGVFTKAFF. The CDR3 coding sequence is TGTGCCAGCAGTGAACGGGACATAGGCGTTTTCACTAAAGCTTTCTTT.

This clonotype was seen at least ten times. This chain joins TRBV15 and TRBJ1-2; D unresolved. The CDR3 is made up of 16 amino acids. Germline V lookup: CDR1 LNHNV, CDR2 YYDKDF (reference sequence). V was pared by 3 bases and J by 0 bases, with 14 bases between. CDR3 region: CATSRDAKFSNYGYTF. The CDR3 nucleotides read TGTGCCACCAGCAGGGACGCGAAATTTTCTAACTATGGCTACACCTTC.

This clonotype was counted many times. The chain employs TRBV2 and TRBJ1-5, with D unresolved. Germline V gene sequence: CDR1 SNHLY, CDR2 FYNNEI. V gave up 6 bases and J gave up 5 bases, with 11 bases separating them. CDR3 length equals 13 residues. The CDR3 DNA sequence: TGTGCCAGCAGGAGGGAGGCAGATCAGCCCCAGCATTTT. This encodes CASRREADQPQHF.

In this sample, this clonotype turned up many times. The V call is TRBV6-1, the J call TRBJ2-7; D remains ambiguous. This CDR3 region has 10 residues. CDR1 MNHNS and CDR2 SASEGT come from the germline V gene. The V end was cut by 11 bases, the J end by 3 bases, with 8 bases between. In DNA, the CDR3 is TGTGCCGCCGGCCTCTACGAGCAGTACTTC. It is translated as CAAGLYEQYF.

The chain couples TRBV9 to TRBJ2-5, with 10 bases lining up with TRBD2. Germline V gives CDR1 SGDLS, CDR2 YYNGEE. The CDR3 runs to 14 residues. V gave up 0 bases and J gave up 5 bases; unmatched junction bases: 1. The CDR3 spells CASSVGAGGETQYF. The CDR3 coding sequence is TGTGCCAGCAGCGTAGGAGCGGGAGGGGAGACCCAGTACTTC.

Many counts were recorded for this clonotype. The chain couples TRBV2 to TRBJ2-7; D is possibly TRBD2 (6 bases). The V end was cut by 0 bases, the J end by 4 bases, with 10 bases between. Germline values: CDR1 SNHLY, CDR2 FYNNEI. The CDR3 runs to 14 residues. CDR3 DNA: TGTGCCAGCAGTGAAGCAGCGGGCATGTACGAGCAGTACTTC. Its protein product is CASSEAAGMYEQYF.